This entry describes one T cell receptor beta chain. This sample was taken from a study of blood T cell repertoires in COVID-19. Study in general: COVID-19 samples from acute and convalescent phases originated in the United States, Italy and Spain. The analysed material was cDNA or gDNA that came from T cells, B-cell-depleted T cells, or PBMCs.

Authors' analysis steps: Researchers report that nucleated cell counts were estimated from reference gene primer amplification. TCRdb's copy holds only in-frame clones and misses some; the assay was immunoSEQ multiplex PCR. That table furnishes V, J and clone size, whereas the DNA furnished D and trimming. Of 120,000 or so clones listed, roughly 90% are singletons. Germline V gene sequence: CDR1 LGHDT, CDR2 YNNKEL (reference sequence). V shed 1 base, J shed 8 bases, and the junction held 7 bases outside the gene matches. There are 14 residues in the CDR3. The chain employs TRBV3-1 (or the pseudogene TRBV3-2) and TRBJ1-2, with 7 bases matching TRBD1. The source is a man aged 50 to 59 with acute or convalescent COVID-19. The sample taken for sequencing was peripheral blood. The CDR3 DNA is TGTGCCAGCAGCCAAGGACAGGGAGAGATGGGCTACACCTTC. Its translation is CASSQGQGEMGYTF.